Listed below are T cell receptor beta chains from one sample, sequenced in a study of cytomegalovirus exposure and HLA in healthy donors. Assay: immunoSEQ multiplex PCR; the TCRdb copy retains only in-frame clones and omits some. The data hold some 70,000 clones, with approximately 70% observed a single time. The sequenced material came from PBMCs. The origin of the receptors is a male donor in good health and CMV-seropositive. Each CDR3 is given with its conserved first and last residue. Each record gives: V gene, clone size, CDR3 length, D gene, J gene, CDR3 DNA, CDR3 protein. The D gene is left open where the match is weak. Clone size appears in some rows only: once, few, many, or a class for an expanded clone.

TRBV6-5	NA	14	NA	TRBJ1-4	TGTGCCAGCAGCTTTTATCCAGGAAATGAAAAACTGTTTTTT	CASSFYPGNEKLFF
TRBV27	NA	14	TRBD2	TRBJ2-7	TGTGCCAGCAGTTTTACCGGGACTAACTACGAGCAGTACTTC	CASSFTGTNYEQYF
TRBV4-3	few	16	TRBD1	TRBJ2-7	TGCGCCAGCAGCCAAGCCCTGACAGGGGGGGCCTACGAGCAGTACTTC	CASSQALTGGAYEQYF
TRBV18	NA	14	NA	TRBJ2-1	TGTGCCAGCTCACCCAGGGGTAGTAGCAATGAGCAGTTCTTC	CASSPRGSSNEQFF
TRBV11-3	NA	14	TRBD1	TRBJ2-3	TGTGCCAGCAGCCGGGACAGGGCTCTGGATACGCAGTATTTT	CASSRDRALDTQYF
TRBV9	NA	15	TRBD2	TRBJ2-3	TGTGCCAGCAGACTAGCGGGAAACATGCCAGATACGCAGTATTTT	CASRLAGNMPDTQYF
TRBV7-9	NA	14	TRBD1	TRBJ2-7	TGTGCCAGCAGCGGACAGGGACCCCCCTACGAGCAGTACTTC	CASSGQGPPYEQYF
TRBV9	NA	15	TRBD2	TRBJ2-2	TGTGCCAGCAGCGTAGCGGGAGGGCCCTCCGGGGAGCTGTTTTTT	CASSVAGGPSGELFF
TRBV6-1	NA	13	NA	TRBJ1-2	TGTGCCAGCCGAGGACAGCCTAACTATGGCTACACCTTC	CASRGQPNYGYTF
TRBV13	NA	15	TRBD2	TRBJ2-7	TGTGCCAGCAGCCAACTAGCGGGAGCAAGCGACGAGCAGTACTTC	CASSQLAGASDEQYF
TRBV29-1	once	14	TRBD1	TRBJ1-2	TGCAGCGTTGCTTCCGACAGGGGATCCTTGGGCTACACCTTC	CSVASDRGSLGYTF
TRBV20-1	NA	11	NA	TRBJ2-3	TGCAGTCCGGCCGACAGAGATACGCAGTATTTT	CSPADRDTQYF
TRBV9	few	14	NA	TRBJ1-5	TGTGCCAGCAGCCCCGACAGTAGCAATCAGCCCCAGCATTTT	CASSPDSSNQPQHF
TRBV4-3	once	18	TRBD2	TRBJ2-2	TGCGCCAGCAGCTTAGGACTAGCGGGGAGTTCGAACACCGGGGAGCTGTTTTTT	CASSLGLAGSSNTGELFF
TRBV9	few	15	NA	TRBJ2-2	TGTGCCAGCAGAAGGGCAGGGCAGCACACCGGGGAGCTGTTTTTT	CASRRAGQHTGELFF
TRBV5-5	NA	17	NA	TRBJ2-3	TGTGCCAGCAGCTTGTTGCTGACATCAACTAGCACAGATACGCAGTATTTT	CASSLLLTSTSTDTQYF
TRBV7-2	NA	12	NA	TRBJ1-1	TGTGCCAGCAGCTTAAATCAGGGGAAGGCTTTCTTT	CASSLNQGKAFF
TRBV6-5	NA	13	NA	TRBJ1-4	TGTGCCAGCAGTCTAGTCCCCAATGAAAAACTGTTTTTT	CASSLVPNEKLFF
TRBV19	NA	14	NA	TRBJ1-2	TGTGCCAGTAGTGGCTCAGGTTCTTGGTATGGCTACACCTTC	CASSGSGSWYGYTF
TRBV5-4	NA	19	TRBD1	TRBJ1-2	TGTGCCAGCAGCTTGTTCCGGGACAGAAGACTCGGGGGGGACTATGGCTACACCTTC	CASSLFRDRRLGGDYGYTF
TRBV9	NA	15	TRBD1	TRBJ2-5	TGTGCCAGCAGCGTAAGGACAGGGTTCCAAGAGACCCAGTACTTC	CASSVRTGFQETQYF
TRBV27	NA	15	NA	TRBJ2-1	TGTGCCAGCAGTCTCACTCGGACTGCCTACAATGAGCAGTTCTTC	CASSLTRTAYNEQFF
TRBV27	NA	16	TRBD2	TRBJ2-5	TGTGCCAGCAGTTTCGGGACTAGCGGGAGTAGAGAGACCCAGTACTTC	CASSFGTSGSRETQYF
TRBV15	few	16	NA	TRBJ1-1	TGTGCCACCAGCAGAGTTCGGCCAGGAGGGGTCACTGAAGCTTTCTTT	CATSRVRPGGVTEAFF
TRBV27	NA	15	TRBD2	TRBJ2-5	TGTGCCAGCAGTTCTAGCGGGGGGTTGGGGGAGACCCAGTACTTC	CASSSSGGLGETQYF
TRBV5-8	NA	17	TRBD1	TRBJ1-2	TGTGCCAGCAGCTTGCGGGACAGGGAGTTAGCTAACTATGGCTACACCTTC	CASSLRDRELANYGYTF
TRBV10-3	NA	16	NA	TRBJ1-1	TGTGCCATCAGTGAGTCGAATGGGGGCCTCAACACTGAAGCTTTCTTT	CAISESNGGLNTEAFF
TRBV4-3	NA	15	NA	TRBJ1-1	TGCGCCAGCAGCCAAGGTAGAGGGATAGACACTGAAGCTTTCTTT	CASSQGRGIDTEAFF
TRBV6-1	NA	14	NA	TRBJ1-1	TGTGCCAGCACGGTCCTCTCACCGGGCACTGAAGCTTTCTTT	CASTVLSPGTEAFF
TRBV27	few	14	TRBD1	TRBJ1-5	TGTGCCAGCAGAATAACAGGGGGCAATCAGCCCCAGCATTTT	CASRITGGNQPQHF
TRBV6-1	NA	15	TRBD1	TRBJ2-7	TGTGCCAGCAGTGCTAGACAGGGTTTGTTCTACGAGCAGTACTTC	CASSARQGLFYEQYF
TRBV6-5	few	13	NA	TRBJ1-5	TGTGCCAGCAGTTACTCAGGGGATCAGCCCCAGCATTTT	CASSYSGDQPQHF
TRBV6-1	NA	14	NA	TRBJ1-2	TGTGCCGCGGCCCTAGATTTGAAATGGTATGGCTACACCTTC	CAAALDLKWYGYTF
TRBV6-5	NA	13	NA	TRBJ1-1	TGTGCCAGCAGTTACGACGGGGGGTCTGAAGCTTTCTTT	CASSYDGGSEAFF
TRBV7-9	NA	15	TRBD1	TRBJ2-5	TGTGCCAGCAGCCTCCGCGCAGGGGGCTGGGAGACCCAGTACTTC	CASSLRAGGWETQYF
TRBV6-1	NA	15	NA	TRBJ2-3	TGTGCCAGCAGTGAAGGATTGTCGGGGGTATATACGCAGTATTTT	CASSEGLSGVYTQYF
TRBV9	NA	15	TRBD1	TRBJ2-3	TGTGCCAGCAGCGTAACAGGGGACCGGGCAGATACGCAGTATTTT	CASSVTGDRADTQYF
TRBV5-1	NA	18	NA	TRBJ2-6	TGCGCCAGCAGAAAGAGGAACAGGGATTGGGATGGGGCCAACGTCCTGACTTTC	CASRKRNRDWDGANVLTF
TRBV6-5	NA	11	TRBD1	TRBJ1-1	TGTGCCAGCCGACAGGGGCCTGAAGCTTTCTTT	CASRQGPEAFF
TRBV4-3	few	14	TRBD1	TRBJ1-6	TGCGCCAGCAGTCAAAACAGGGGTTATTCACCCCTCCACTTT	CASSQNRGYSPLHF
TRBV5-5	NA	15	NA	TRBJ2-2	TGTGCCAGCAGCTTGATATCGAGGAACACCGGGGAGCTGTTTTTT	CASSLISRNTGELFF